A selection of T cell receptor beta chains follows, all from one sample in a study of blood T cell repertoires in COVID-19. Sequencing used immunoSEQ multiplex PCR; TCRdb keeps in-frame clones, though not all of them. The table records approximately 430,000 clones, roughly 85% of them present only once. The material sequenced was peripheral blood. The receptor source for this set is a woman aged 25 to 39 with active or convalescent COVID-19. Each CDR3 is given with its conserved first and last residue. Each record gives: J gene, clone size, D gene, V gene, CDR3 DNA, CDR3 protein. The D gene is left open where the match is weak. Clone size is shown for a subset of rows, as once, few, many or a class of expanded clone.

J: TRBJ1-1
size: NA
D: NA
V: TRBV30
DNA: TGTGCCTGGAGTGTACGGGAGGGAACTGAAGCTTTCTTT
CDR3: CAWSVREGTEAFF

J: TRBJ1-2
size: NA
D: TRBD1
V: TRBV19
DNA: TGTGCCAGTAGTACCACAGGGGCCCCCTATGGCTACACCTTC
CDR3: CASSTTGAPYGYTF

J: TRBJ1-3
size: few
D: NA
V: TRBV10-1
DNA: TGCGCCAGCAGTGAATTTGGAGGCGGCACCATATATTTT
CDR3: CASSEFGGGTIYF

J: TRBJ1-6
size: NA
D: NA
V: TRBV2
DNA: TGTGCCAGCAGTGTACAGGGCTCCTATAATTCACCCCTCCACTTT
CDR3: CASSVQGSYNSPLHF

J: TRBJ2-3
size: NA
D: TRBD2
V: TRBV18
DNA: TGTGCCAGCTCACAACAACAGGGGGGGACTAGCGGGAGATCTGCTACGCAGTATTTT
CDR3: CASSQQQGGTSGRSATQYF

J: TRBJ1-4
size: NA
D: NA
V: TRBV30
DNA: TGTGCCTGGAGTGTGCAGACAGGTGAAAAACTGTTTTTT
CDR3: CAWSVQTGEKLFF

J: TRBJ1-3
size: NA
D: NA
V: TRBV5-1
DNA: TGCGCCAGCAGCTTGAACCCGCCGAGCACCATATATTTT
CDR3: CASSLNPPSTIYF

J: TRBJ1-2
size: NA
D: TRBD1
V: TRBV29-1
DNA: TGCAGCGCGAAATCGGACAGGGTCGACTATGGCTACACCTTC
CDR3: CSAKSDRVDYGYTF

J: TRBJ1-6
size: NA
D: TRBD1
V: TRBV2
DNA: TGTGCCAGCACCCCTCGGGACAGAAATTCACCCCTCCACTTT
CDR3: CASTPRDRNSPLHF

J: TRBJ1-5
size: NA
D: TRBD1
V: TRBV19
DNA: TGTGCCAGTACCGGACAGGGGGCCGGTCAGCCCCAGCATTTT
CDR3: CASTGQGAGQPQHF

J: TRBJ1-2
size: NA
D: NA
V: TRBV4-1
DNA: TGCGCCAGCAGCCAAGAATGGGGGGAGGCGGGCTACACCTTC
CDR3: CASSQEWGEAGYTF

J: TRBJ2-1
size: NA
D: NA
V: TRBV4-1
DNA: TGCGCCAGCAGCCAAGCGGTGCTTAACAATGAGCAGTTCTTC
CDR3: CASSQAVLNNEQFF

J: TRBJ1-2
size: NA
D: NA
V: TRBV6-6
DNA: TGTGCCAGCAGCACAGGGTTCTCCTATGGCTACACCTTC
CDR3: CASSTGFSYGYTF

J: TRBJ1-2
size: NA
D: NA
V: TRBV3-1/TRBV3-2
DNA: TGTGCCAGCAGCCAAGAACAGGGAAGCCTATATGGCTACACCTTC
CDR3: CASSQEQGSLYGYTF

J: TRBJ2-2
size: NA
D: TRBD2
V: TRBV4-1
DNA: TGCGCCAGCAGCCAAGTAGACCTAGCGGGAGCCGGGGAGCTGTTTTTT
CDR3: CASSQVDLAGAGELFF

J: TRBJ1-1
size: NA
D: TRBD1
V: TRBV27
DNA: TGTGCCAGCGGAAGGACAGGCGGGACTGAAGCTTTCTTT
CDR3: CASGRTGGTEAFF

J: TRBJ1-1
size: NA
D: NA
V: TRBV7-9
DNA: TGTGCCAGCAGCTTACAGGGAAACACTGAAGCTTTCTTT
CDR3: CASSLQGNTEAFF